This entry lists 11 T cell receptor beta chains sequenced from one sample in a study of blood T cell repertoires in COVID-19. TCRdb's table, derived via immunoSEQ multiplex PCR, lists solely in-frame clones and lacks some. The sample lists just over 300,000 clones, 80% to 90% seen once, with under 2.5% in the top ten. Sequenced: PBMCs or T cells enriched from blood (not recorded which). These receptors were obtained from a man aged 25 to 45 who had recovered from COVID-19.

This clone has just one count. The CDR3 bases are TGTGCCAGCAGAACTACACAGAACACTGAAGCTTTCTTT. As protein: CASRTTQNTEAFF. The chain combines TRBV7-9 with TRBJ1-1, with unresolved D. Trimming removed 6 bases from V and 1 base from J, with 9 bases in between. The CDR3 is made up of 13 amino acids. The germline V gene has CDR1 SEHNR and CDR2 FQNEAQ (reference sequence).

This chain links TRBV24-1 with TRBJ2-2; D possibly corresponds to TRBD2 (6 bases). V was pared by 9 bases and J by 1 base, with 11 bases between. CDR1 and CDR2 (germline): KGHDR, SFDVKD. This CDR3 spans 14 amino acids. The CDR3 here is CATLGGMNTGELFF. The CDR3 nucleotides read TGTGCCACCCTCGGAGGGATGAACACCGGGGAGCTGTTTTTT.

The CDR3 bases are TGTGCCATCAGGATGACAGATTCGGTCACTGAAGCTTTCTTT. The encoded protein is CAIRMTDSVTEAFF. This chain connects TRBV10-3 to TRBJ1-1; D perhaps matches TRBD1 (5 bases). V lost 6 bases to trimming and J lost 4 bases, with 15 bases between them. CDR1 ENHRY and CDR2 SYGVKD come from the germline V gene. The CDR3 covers 14 residues.

This chain joins TRBV10-3 and TRBJ1-1; 8 nucleotides align to TRBD1. Germline trimming cut 6 bases from V and 4 bases from J; bases unmatched to any gene: 7. CDR1 ENHRY and CDR2 SYGVKD come from the germline V gene. The CDR3 has 14 residues. In nucleotides, the CDR3 is TGTGCCATCAGGAGACAGGGGTTGGGCACTGAAGCTTTCTTT. Protein product: CAIRRQGLGTEAFF.

This clone was counted a single time. The rearrangement joins TRBV5-8 to TRBJ1-5, with unresolved D. V was clipped by 1 base and J by 0 bases, with 8 bases between them. The germline gives CDR1 SGHTS, CDR2 YDEGEE. The CDR3 has 15 residues. The CDR3 DNA follows: TGTGCCAGCAGCTTGAGTCAGTATAGCAATCAGCCCCAGCATTTT. Translated, it gives CASSLSQYSNQPQHF.

This chain connects TRBV9 to TRBJ2-2, with TRBD1 identical over 8 bases. The ends lost 0 bases at V and 1 base at J; junction bases unmatched: 2. The CDR3 loop spans 16 amino acids. CDR1 SGDLS and CDR2 YYNGEE come from the germline V gene. Here the CDR3 DNA reads TGTGCCAGCAGCGTAGTTGGGACAGGGAACACCGGGGAGCTGTTTTTT. Residues: CASSVVGTGNTGELFF.

As concerns this clone: A read error may produce the germline difference seen at one junction end. CDR3 bases: TGTGCTAGCAGCTTAAGATACGGGACAGGGGGCAGTGAGCAGTTCTTC. This codes for CASSLRYGTGGSEQFF. This chain links TRBV7-7 with TRBJ2-1; 12 bases fit TRBD1. The germline V gene has CDR1 SSHAT and CDR2 FNYEAQ (reference sequence). This CDR3 comprises 16 residues.

Here the CDR3 DNA reads TGTGCCAGCAGCTTAGCACAGGGGACCTACGAGCAGTACTTC. Translation gives CASSLAQGTYEQYF. J is TRBJ2-7 and V is TRBV11-3, with 7 bases aligning to TRBD1. After removal of 1 base from V and 2 bases from J, the junction contained 2 bases not matched to a gene. The CDR3 runs to 14 residues. Germline lookup yields CDR1 SGHNT and CDR2 YENEEA.

CDR3 bases: TGTGCCACGGGGAGTAAAGGGACAGACTATAACACTGAAGCTTTCTTT. It specifies CATGSKGTDYNTEAFF. The genes are TRBV18 and TRBJ1-1; the match to TRBD1 covers 7 bases. The CDR3 is 16 amino acids. The V gene's germline CDR1 is KGHSH and CDR2 LQKENI. The V and J ends lost 10 bases and 2 bases, in that order; junction bases with no gene match: 16.

V usage is TRBV6-1 and J usage is TRBJ1-4; no reliable D call. Deletions cut 0 bases from V and 4 bases from J, with 6 bases between. Germline CDR1 is MNHNS and CDR2 is SASEGT. The CDR3 spans 14 residues. CDR3 nucleotide sequence: TGTGCCAGCAGTGAAGCGGGCCTTAATGAAAAACTGTTTTTT. As protein: CASSEAGLNEKLFF.

The rearrangement uses TRBV6-5 and TRBJ2-1; the match to TRBD2 covers 12 bases. The CDR3 is 14 amino acids. Germline V CDR1 and CDR2: MNHEY, SVGAGI. This CDR3 reads CTSTLAGGTHEQFF. CDR3 bases: TGTACCTCTACACTAGCGGGGGGTACTCATGAGCAGTTCTTC.